The T cell receptor beta chain described here comes from a study of memory CD4+ T cells and cytomegalovirus serostatus. Some clones are missing from TCRdb's copy, which holds only in-frame ones; the method was immunoSEQ multiplex PCR. Of over 55,000 clones detected, less than 80% appear once; the ten largest clones hold 0.82%. The sort gate was single viable CD3+CD4+CD8-CD45RO+ cells for memory CD4+ T cells. Trimming took 7 bases from V and 6 from J; bases not matched to a gene: 8. Looked up from germline, CDR1 is MNHEY and CDR2 is SMNVEV (reference sequence). The CDR3 length is 15 residues. The TCR was taken from an adult in good health and CMV-seronegative. Sequencing input: memory CD4+ T cells from blood. The chain recombines TRBV27 with TRBJ1-5, with 11 bases fitting TRBD1. DNA for the CDR3: TGTGCCAGCAAACTCCGGACAGGGGGCTTTCAGCCCCAGCATTTT. Amino acids: CASKLRTGGFQPQHF.